These 19 T cell receptor beta chains were sequenced from one sample in a study of blood T cells in healthy people across ages. Alongside a J-beta primer mix, a sample-barcoded 5' primer served in a second PCR lasting 7 to 11 cycles. TCRdb redid the calling of the 5' RACE reads with MiXCR, one entry per CDR3 protein. The table includes about 1,800,000 distinct CDR3 sequences, 25% to 30% detected once. Sequencing used blood. The receptors stem from a woman aged 25 to 39 in good health.

The chain employs TRBV14 and TRBJ2-7, with D perhaps matching TRBD1 (6 bases). Germline loops: CDR1 SGHDN, CDR2 FVKESK. This CDR3 spans 14 amino acids. V was cut by 5 bases and J by 3 bases, with 14 bases left in between. Here the CDR3 reads CASSSWTEGYEQYF. The CDR3 DNA reads TGTGCCAGCAGCTCATGGACAGAGGGCTACGAGCAGTACTTC.

Here the CDR3 DNA reads TGTGCCAGCAGCTTAGAGCACAGAAACACTGAAGCTTTCTTT. Its protein is CASSLEHRNTEAFF. J is TRBJ1-1 and V is TRBV7-2, with D uncertain. This CDR3 has 14 residues. Germline V CDR1 and CDR2: SGHTA, FQGNSA. The ends were cut back, 1 base at V and 2 bases at J, with 8 bases in the middle.

Ten or more counts support this clonotype. The chain recombines TRBV3-1 with TRBJ2-4; maybe TRBD1 (5 bases). This CDR3 has 13 residues. Looked up from germline, CDR1 is LGHDT and CDR2 is YNNKEL (reference sequence). Trimming left V 8 bases short and J 2 bases short, with 10 bases between. In DNA form, the CDR3 reads TGTGCCAGCGGGGCGCTAACCAAAAACATTCAGTACTTC. Translation: CASGALTKNIQYF.

The chain is built from TRBV5-1 and TRBJ2-4; D might be TRBD1 (6 bases). V shed 4 bases and J shed 0 bases, with 17 bases lying between them. The germline V gene encodes CDR1 SGHRS and CDR2 YFSETQ. The CDR3 totals 17 residues. The DNA for the CDR3 is TGCGCCAGCAGCCAACCCGCAGACAGGACAGCCAAAAACATTCAGTACTTC. This translates into CASSQPADRTAKNIQYF.

The chain couples TRBV15 to TRBJ2-7; D may be TRBD2 (6 bases). This CDR3 comprises 16 residues. Deletions cut 8 bases from V and 0 bases from J, with 20 bases between. Germline V gene sequence: CDR1 LNHNV, CDR2 YYDKDF (reference sequence). The CDR3 reads CATARSRASVSYEQYF. For the CDR3, the DNA is TGTGCCACCGCGCGGAGTAGGGCTAGCGTCTCCTACGAGCAGTACTTC.

This clonotype was recorded at least ten times. The V gene is TRBV7-9, the J gene TRBJ2-7, with TRBD2 matching 9 bases. The germline V gene encodes CDR1 SEHNR and CDR2 FQNEAQ (reference sequence). The CDR3 sequence is 15 residues long. Losses at the gene ends were 0 bases for V and 4 bases for J; bases not matched to a gene: 4. In DNA, the CDR3 is TGTGCCAGCAGCTTAGCCGCTAGCGGGGTTTACGAGCAGTACTTC. The encoded protein is CASSLAASGVYEQYF.

This chain connects TRBV7-8 to TRBJ2-1; tentatively, D is TRBD1 (8 bases). From germline, CDR1 is SGHVS and CDR2 FQNEAQ. V gave up 5 bases and J gave up 2 bases, with 19 bases separating them. CDR3 length equals 17 residues. The CDR3 is CASSRRQGSGAYNEQFF. As DNA, the CDR3 is TGTGCCAGCAGCAGGAGACAGGGGAGCGGGGCCTACAATGAGCAGTTCTTC.

About this clonotype: One junction end does not reproduce the germline sequence, and a read error may be involved. The V gene is TRBV9, the J gene TRBJ1-5; the D is unclear. This CDR3 is built from 15 residues. CDR1 is SGDLS, CDR2 YYNGEE, per germline. This CDR3 reads CAGSVEGDSNQPQHF. The DNA for the CDR3 is TGTGCCGGCAGCGTAGAAGGAGATAGCAATCAGCCCCAGCATTTT. Based on the CDR3 plus reference TRBV9 and TRBJ1-5, the full variable domain is DSGVTQTPKHLITATGQRVTLRCSPRSGDLSVYWYQQSLDQGLQFLIQYYNGEERAKGNILERFSAQQFPDLHSELNLSSLELGDSALYFCAGSVEGDSNQPQHFGDGTRLSIL.

Turning to this clonotype: The missing conserved phenylalanine or tryptophan at the end of this CDR3 makes a read error likely. The CDR3 reads CSARVGATETQYC. In DNA, the CDR3 is TGCAGTGCTAGAGTTGGAGCTACCGAGACCCAGTACTGC. V is TRBV20-1 and J is TRBJ2-5, with D unclear. This CDR3 contains 13 residues. Deletions cut 1 base from V and 5 bases from J, with 11 bases between. The germline gives CDR1 DFQATT, CDR2 SNEGSKA (reference sequence).

This clonotype was counted many times. The chain combines TRBV29-1 with TRBJ1-2; 7 bases are a match to TRBD1. Per germline, CDR1 SQVTM and CDR2 ANQGSEA. Trimming took 4 bases from V and 1 from J; bases not matched to a gene: 0. This CDR3 is built from 12 residues. CDR3 loop: CSVGQGNYGYTF. The CDR3 DNA follows: TGCAGCGTTGGACAGGGTAACTATGGCTACACCTTC.

This clonotype was recorded many times. Written as DNA, the CDR3 is TGCGCCAGCAGCTTGTATCCCCTGGGGAAACCCTACGAGCAGTACTTC. Translating it yields CASSLYPLGKPYEQYF. The chain couples TRBV5-1 to TRBJ2-7; D unresolved. V lost 1 base to trimming and J lost 2 bases, with 16 bases between them. This CDR3 region has 16 residues. CDR1 is SGHRS and CDR2 is YFSETQ in the germline V gene.

This clonotype was counted many times. The chain recombines TRBV20-1 with TRBJ2-3; D is uncertain. CDR3 length: 12 residues. Germline V gene data show CDR1 as DFQATT and CDR2 as SNEGSKA (reference sequence). V lost 1 base and J lost 4, with 6 bases in between. The CDR3 sequence is CSARGASDTQYF. The CDR3 DNA follows: TGCAGTGCTAGAGGAGCCTCAGATACGCAGTATTTT.

This clonotype was found a few times. J is TRBJ2-3 and V is TRBV20-1; D call uncertain. Trimming took 0 bases from V and 4 from J, leaving 11 bases between them. CDR3 size: 14 residues. CDR1 and CDR2 (germline): DFQATT, SNEGSKA (reference sequence). The CDR3 sequence is CSARDQVSADTQYF. The CDR3, as DNA: TGCAGTGCTAGAGATCAGGTGTCGGCAGATACGCAGTATTTT.

The chain couples TRBV5-1 to TRBJ1-4, with 9 positions matching TRBD1. The CDR3 contains 15 residues. The junction had 8 bases not matched to a gene; V was cut back by 3 bases and J by 8 bases. The germline V gene has CDR1 SGHRS and CDR2 YFSETQ. For the CDR3, the DNA is TGCGCCAGCAGCTATCGGGCGGGACAGGGAGAAAAACTGTTTTTT. It is translated as CASSYRAGQGEKLFF.

CDR3: CSSLRQRAPVGYTF. CDR3 nucleotide sequence: TGCAGTAGTCTCAGACAGAGGGCCCCCGTCGGCTACACCTTC. The V and J genes are TRBV20-1 and TRBJ1-2; possible D gene TRBD1, 5 bases. The CDR3 contains 14 residues. Germline V gene data show CDR1 as DFQATT and CDR2 as SNEGSKA (reference sequence). The V end lost 8 bases, the J end lost 8 bases, and 24 bases lay between the germline ends.

The genes are TRBV20-1 and TRBJ2-5, with TRBD1 identical over 11 bases. The length of the CDR3 is 15 residues. Germline V gene data show CDR1 as DFQATT and CDR2 as SNEGSKA (reference sequence). The junction had 8 bases not matched to a gene; V was cut back by 7 bases and J by 1 base. The CDR3 DNA reads TGCAGTGGGGGGACAGGGGGGGGAATCCAAGAGACCCAGTACTTC. It specifies CSGGTGGGIQETQYF.

The V gene is TRBV6-6, the J gene TRBJ1-5; perhaps TRBD1 as D (5 bases). CDR1 is MNHNY, CDR2 SVGAGI, per germline (reference sequence). Trimming pared 4 bases from V and 1 base from J, leaving 17 bases between. CDR3 size: 17 residues. The chain's CDR3 is CASSWQGAIGSNQPQHF. As DNA, the CDR3 is TGTGCCAGCAGTTGGCAGGGAGCGATTGGGAGCAATCAGCCCCAGCATTTT.

The gene calls are TRBV5-6 and TRBJ2-5; D gene ambiguous. CDR1 SGHDT and CDR2 YYEEEE come from the germline V gene. The CDR3 is made up of 13 amino acids. CDR3: CSGSLRVQETQYF. The CDR3 nucleotides are TGTTCCGGCAGCTTACGAGTACAAGAGACCCAGTACTTC.

The chain combines TRBV14 with TRBJ2-7; 7 bases line up with TRBD2. The J segment lost 0 bases and the V segment lost 0 bases, leaving 5 bases of the junction unmatched. CDR3 length: 16 amino acids. Germline V gene sequence: CDR1 SGHDN, CDR2 FVKESK. For the CDR3, the DNA is TGTGCCAGCAGCCAAGAAGGAGGGAGGGGCTCCTACGAGCAGTACTTC. Translation: CASSQEGGRGSYEQYF.